What follows are 27 T cell receptor beta chains derived from one specimen sequenced in a study of Graves' ophthalmopathy and Graves' hyperthyroidism. RNA transcripts provided the template for amplifying TCR beta CDR3 regions. After a first-round RT-PCR with HTBI primers, a second-round multiplex PCR was run. MiXCR was run by TCRdb on the multiplex PCR reads, yielding one entry per CDR3 protein. The table shows about 210,000 distinct CDR3 sequences, with under 30% occurring only once. Sample: peripheral blood. These receptors were obtained from a man aged 50-59 years with Graves' ophthalmopathy.

This clonotype appeared many times. This rearrangement joins TRBV19 to TRBJ2-2; D is perhaps TRBD2 (6 bases). CDR1 is LNHDA and CDR2 is SQIVND in the germline V gene (reference sequence). CDR3 length: 17 residues. The V gene lost 9 bases and the J gene lost 6 bases, with 26 bases spanning the gap. CDR3 loop: CASASGTGGSSPGELFF. Written as DNA, the CDR3 is TGTGCCAGCGCCTCGGGGACTGGAGGGTCTAGTCCCGGGGAGCTGTTTTTT.

This clonotype was seen a few times. This sequence joins TRBV6-1 and TRBJ1-2; D ambiguous. CDR1 MNHNS and CDR2 SASEGT come from the germline V gene. Deletions cut 2 bases from V and 4 bases from J, with 11 bases between. The length of the CDR3 is 14 residues. The CDR3 DNA is TGTGCCAGCAGTGAATCAGCCTCTCTCTATGGCTACACCTTC. Protein product: CASSESASLYGYTF.

This clonotype occurred many times. The CDR3 nucleotides read TGTGCCAGCAGCCAAGATCAGGGGCCTTGGGAAGAGCAGTACTTC. This translates into CASSQDQGPWEEQYF. This rearrangement joins TRBV14 to TRBJ2-7; TRBD1 is a possible D gene (6 bases). The CDR3 loop spans 15 amino acids. From germline, CDR1 is SGHDN and CDR2 FVKESK. The germline V and J ends were trimmed by 0 bases and 7 bases, with 16 bases remaining between them.

The V gene is TRBV7-9, the J gene TRBJ1-2; weak D call: TRBD1 (5 bases). This CDR3 contains 14 residues. Germline V CDR1 and CDR2: SEHNR, FQNEAQ (reference sequence). V shed 7 bases and J shed 2 bases, with 14 bases lying between them. The chain's CDR3 is CASTTGDSNYGYTF. The CDR3 DNA sequence: TGTGCCAGCACCACCGGAGACAGCAACTATGGCTACACCTTC. The full variable domain, with the rest looked up from reference TRBV7-9 and TRBJ1-2, is DTGVSQNPRHKITKRGQNVTFRCDPISEHNRLYWYRQTLGQGPEFLTYFQNEAQLEKSRLLSDRFSAERPKGSFSTLEIQRTEQGDSAMYLCASTTGDSNYGYTFGSGTRLTVV.

The genes are TRBV2 and TRBJ2-7, with a weak D call TRBD1 (6 bases). Trimming took off 4 bases at V and 2 bases at J, with 12 bases between the two ends. CDR1 and CDR2 from the germline V gene are SNHLY and FYNNEI. CDR3 length: 14 residues. In nucleotides, the CDR3 is TGTGCCAGCAGTGTACAGGGAATAACCTACGAGCAGTACTTC. This translates into CASSVQGITYEQYF.

This clonotype was seen at least ten times. This chain links TRBV11-1 with TRBJ2-2; 9 bases are shared with TRBD2. CDR1 is SGHAT, CDR2 FQDESV, per germline (reference sequence). With 1 base clipped from V and 0 bases from J, the junction kept 3 bases outside the gene matches. The CDR3 totals 17 residues. The DNA of the CDR3 is TGTGCCAGCAGCTTAGATGCGGGAGGGTCGAACACCGGGGAGCTGTTTTTT. Amino acids: CASSLDAGGSNTGELFF.

This clonotype showed up many times. J is TRBJ2-7 and V is TRBV29-1; 8 bases align to TRBD1. Trimming at V came to 5 bases and at J to 2 bases, leaving 2 bases not matched to a gene. Germline V lookup: CDR1 SQVTM, CDR2 ANQGSEA. The CDR3 consists of 12 residues. The CDR3 DNA reads as TGCAGCGTTAGGACAGGGCCCTACGAGCAGTACTTC. Its translation is CSVRTGPYEQYF.

This clonotype has a count of ten or more. The gene calls are TRBV6-1 and TRBJ2-2; 8 bases line up with TRBD2. CDR1 is MNHNS, CDR2 SASEGT, per germline. The CDR3 loop spans 15 amino acids. V was clipped by 10 bases and J by 1 base; unmatched bases: 8. The chain's CDR3 is CATRLAPLNTGELFF. CDR3 sequence (DNA): TGTGCCACCCGACTAGCGCCTCTGAACACCGGGGAGCTGTTTTTT.

This clonotype has at least ten counts. The chain employs TRBV18 and TRBJ2-5; D is unclear. CDR3 length: 14 amino acids. CDR1 is KGHSH, CDR2 LQKENI, per germline. Trimming shortened V by 1 base and J by 4 bases, and 10 bases separated the two germline ends. The CDR3 DNA reads as TGTGCCAGCTCACCACTCGCGCAAGGAGAGACCCAGTACTTC. Amino acids: CASSPLAQGETQYF.

The chain links TRBV6-2 or TRBV6-3 to TRBJ1-6, with a weak D call TRBD1 (5 bases). The CDR3 has 15 amino acids. V lost 6 bases, J lost 10 bases, and 19 bases lay in between. Germline assignment: CDR1 MNHEY and CDR2 SVGEGT. CDR3 coding DNA: TGTGCCAGCAGGACAGTGCCGCAGGATCGATCACCCCTCCACTTT. Protein sequence: CASRTVPQDRSPLHF.

This clonotype appeared many times. The rearrangement uses TRBV6-5 and TRBJ1-1, with unresolved D. Germline-derived CDR1 and CDR2 are MNHEY and SVGAGI. V was clipped by 6 bases and J by 6 bases, with 11 bases between them. The CDR3 runs to 12 residues. CDR3 in DNA: TGTGCCAGCAGACCAACCACGGCTGAAGCTTTCTTT. This translates into CASRPTTAEAFF.

This clonotype was seen a handful of times. The V gene is TRBV11-1, the J gene TRBJ2-7; D may match TRBD1 or TRBD2 (6 bases each). The germline V gene has CDR1 SGHAT and CDR2 FQDESV (reference sequence). V was shortened by 5 bases and J by 3 bases, with 23 bases between the two germline ends. The CDR3 length is 17 residues. The CDR3: CASSPMGGRWLIYEQYF. CDR3 coding DNA: TGTGCCAGCAGCCCCATGGGGGGCAGGTGGCTTATCTACGAGCAGTACTTC.

This clonotype has at least ten counts. The chain has TRBV6-5 and TRBJ2-7; 11 bases align to TRBD2. Germline V gene sequence: CDR1 MNHEY, CDR2 SVGAGI. The J segment lost 4 bases and the V segment lost 7 bases, leaving 9 bases of the junction unmatched. This CDR3 is 15 amino acids long. The CDR3 coding sequence is TGTGCCAGCATCCCCCTAGCGGGAGGACATTACGAGCAGTACTTC. It translates to CASIPLAGGHYEQYF.

This clonotype was recorded at least ten times. CDR3 protein: CASSAPGGADETQYF. The CDR3 DNA reads as TGTGCCAGCAGCGCGCCGGGGGGGGCTGATGAGACCCAGTACTTC. This chain joins TRBV5-4 and TRBJ2-5, with TRBD2 identical over 8 bases. V trimming: 4 bases; J trimming: 5 bases; junction bases outside the gene matches: 10. There are 15 residues in the CDR3. Germline CDR1 is SGHNT and CDR2 is YYREEE (reference sequence).

This clonotype was observed a few times. CDR3 loop: CASSLVGPGGNTEAFF. CDR3 nucleotide sequence: TGTGCCAGCAGCCTAGTGGGTCCAGGGGGGAACACTGAAGCTTTCTTT. The chain is built from TRBV7-2 and TRBJ1-1; 7 bases align to TRBD1. The CDR3 is 16 amino acids. Germline CDR1 and CDR2: SGHTA and FQGNSA. Trimming took 5 bases from V and 1 from J; bases not matched to a gene: 10.

On this clonotype itself: A junction end diverges from the germline sequence, so it may reflect a read error. The chain uses TRBV6-1 and TRBJ2-7, with 10 bases matching TRBD2. This CDR3 region has 15 residues. Germline V gives CDR1 MNHNS, CDR2 SASEGT. CDR3 nucleotides: TGTGCCATCAGTGAAGCCGGGACTAGCGTCTACGAGCAGTACTTC. It encodes CAISEAGTSVYEQYF.

Many counts were recorded for this clonotype. The rearrangement joins TRBV5-1 to TRBJ2-3; 9 bases match TRBD1. Trimming removed 3 bases from V and 1 base from J; junction bases left unmatched: 9. The V gene's germline CDR1 is SGHRS and CDR2 YFSETQ. This CDR3 region has 17 residues. CDR3 amino acids: CASSSWVRTGGTDTQYF. The CDR3 nucleotides are TGCGCCAGCAGCTCTTGGGTCCGGACAGGGGGCACAGATACGCAGTATTTT.

This sequence joins TRBV12-3 or TRBV12-4 and TRBJ2-5; TRBD2 aligns across 8 bases. V shed 6 bases and J 3 bases; nucleotides not matched to a gene: 12. The CDR3 runs to 16 residues. The CDR3 nucleotides read TGTGCCAGCAGGTCTGGGACTAGGGGTATCAAAGAGACCCAGTACTTC. Its translation: CASRSGTRGIKETQYF.

This clonotype came up many times. The V and J genes are TRBV19 and TRBJ1-6; D remains ambiguous. The CDR3 is made up of 13 amino acids. Trimming took off 4 bases at V and 9 bases at J, with 10 bases between the two ends. Per the germline V gene, CDR1 is LNHDA and CDR2 is SQIVND (reference sequence). CDR3 nucleotides: TGTGCCAGTAGTAACCAGTGGAGTTCACCCCTCCACTTT. Its translation: CASSNQWSSPLHF.

This clonotype was seen repeatedly, ten times or more. The chain is built from TRBV28 and TRBJ1-5; possible D gene TRBD1, 5 bases. Germline CDR1 and CDR2: MDHEN and SYDVKM. Trimming pared 11 bases from V and 5 bases from J, leaving 19 bases between. This CDR3 has 14 amino acids. This CDR3 is CAVGDFKGYQPQHF. CDR3 sequence (DNA): TGTGCCGTAGGGGACTTCAAGGGCTATCAGCCCCAGCATTTT.

This clonotype was picked up many times. The genes are TRBV27 and TRBJ1-1, with a tentative D call TRBD1 (5 bases). From germline, CDR1 is MNHEY and CDR2 SMNVEV (reference sequence). V lost 4 bases and J lost 8, with 14 bases in between. This CDR3 contains 13 residues. The CDR3 sequence is CASSSYPRQEAFF. The DNA of the CDR3 is TGTGCCAGCAGTTCATATCCGAGACAGGAAGCTTTCTTT.

This clonotype showed up many times. The V call is TRBV3-1, the J call TRBJ2-1, with TRBD2 matching over 9 bases. Germline values: CDR1 LGHDT, CDR2 YNNKEL (reference sequence). The CDR3 contains 14 residues. J gave up 4 bases and V 4 bases, and 2 bases lay outside the gene matches. CDR3 DNA sequence: TGTGCCAGCAGCCTAAGCGGGAGGTACAATGAGCAGTTCTTC. It translates to CASSLSGRYNEQFF.

This clonotype was detected ten times or more. The V gene is TRBV28, the J gene TRBJ2-5; D is possibly TRBD2 (6 bases). This CDR3 spans 11 amino acids. V shed 3 bases and J shed 7 bases, with 6 bases lying between them. Germline lookup yields CDR1 MDHEN and CDR2 SYDVKM. The CDR3 region is CASSLGGTQYF. The CDR3 DNA is TGTGCCAGCAGTTTGGGAGGGACCCAGTACTTC. Combining the CDR3 with reference TRBV28 and TRBJ2-5 gives the whole variable domain DVKVTQSSRYLVKRTGEKVFLECVQDMDHENMFWYRQDPGLGLRLIYFSYDVKMKEKGDIPEGYSVSREKKERFSLILESASTNQTSMYLCASSLGGTQYFGPGTRLLVL.

The rearrangement uses TRBV18 and TRBJ2-2; tentatively, D is TRBD2 (5 bases). The CDR3 contains 14 residues. Germline assignment: CDR1 KGHSH and CDR2 LQKENI. V lost 2 bases, J lost 7 bases, and 11 bases lay in between. CDR3 DNA: TGTGCCAGCTCACCAGGGCGGGCCGGCGGGGAGCTGTTTTTT. This codes for CASSPGRAGGELFF.

This clonotype was seen many times. The gene calls are TRBV6-1 and TRBJ1-5, with TRBD1 matching 8 bases. The germline CDR1 and CDR2 sequences are MNHNS and SASEGT. The CDR3 length is 16 residues. The V segment lost 6 bases and the J segment 5 bases; nucleotides outside the gene matches: 12. CDR3 sequence reads: CASRAQGQGPDQPQHF. CDR3 DNA sequence: TGTGCCAGCAGGGCCCAAGGACAGGGCCCTGATCAGCCCCAGCATTTT.

This clonotype was recorded many times. This chain joins TRBV9 and TRBJ2-5, with D perhaps matching TRBD2 (6 bases). Trimming removed 0 bases at V and 4 bases at J, with 19 bases between. This CDR3 has 17 residues. In germline, CDR1 is SGDLS, CDR2 YYNGEE. The CDR3 DNA reads as TGTGCCAGCAGCGTAGCGTCCTTGTCGGGGCGGGGAGAGACCCAGTACTTC. Amino acids: CASSVASLSGRGETQYF.

In this sample, this clonotype turned up many times. V is TRBV27 and J is TRBJ2-5, with 9 bases lining up with TRBD2. V shed 5 bases and J 5 bases; nucleotides not matched to a gene: 9. The germline CDR1 and CDR2 sequences are MNHEY and SMNVEV (reference sequence). The CDR3 is made up of 15 amino acids. The CDR3 bases are TGTGCCAGCAGTACTAGCGGGCCACCCTGGGAGACCCAGTACTTC. This codes for CASSTSGPPWETQYF.